This TCR beta chain was sequenced during a study of blood T cell repertoires in COVID-19. The wider study: The samples span acute and convalescent COVID-19 from the United States, Italy and Spain. The cDNA or gDNA used as material had been derived from T cells, B-cell-depleted T cells, or PBMCs.

In the authors' methods: Estimates of nucleated cell counts were drawn from the amplification of reference gene primers. The repertoire was sequenced with immunoSEQ multiplex PCR; TCRdb's copy has only in-frame clones and lacks some. V and J calls and clone size are as listed in that table; D and trimming were resolved from the DNA. This table has 260,000 or so clones, 80% to 90% appearing once. This CDR3 contains 15 residues. The V gene's germline CDR1 is MNHEY and CDR2 SVGAGI. V was pared by 6 bases and J by 14 bases, with 10 bases of the junction left unmatched. One Seattle source followed patients from active infection through their disease course.

This TCR was sampled from an elderly woman with COVID-19, enrolled during active disease. The specimen was peripheral blood. V is TRBV6-5 and J is TRBJ2-1, with 16 bases identical to TRBD2. CDR3 in DNA: TGTGCCAGCAGGCCTCCGGGACTAGCGGGAGGGGAGGAGTTCTTC. Translating gives CASRPPGLAGGEEFF.